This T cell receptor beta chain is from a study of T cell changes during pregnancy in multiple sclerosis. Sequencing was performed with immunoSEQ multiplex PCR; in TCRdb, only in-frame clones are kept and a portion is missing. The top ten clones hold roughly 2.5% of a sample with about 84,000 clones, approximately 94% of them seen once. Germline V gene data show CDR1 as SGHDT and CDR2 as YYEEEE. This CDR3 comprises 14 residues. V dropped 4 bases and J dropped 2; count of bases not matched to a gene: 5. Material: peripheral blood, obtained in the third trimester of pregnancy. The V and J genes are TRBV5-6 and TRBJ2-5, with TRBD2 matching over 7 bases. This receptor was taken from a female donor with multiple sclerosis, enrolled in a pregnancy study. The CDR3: CASSLLGGQETQYF. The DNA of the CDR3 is TGTGCCAGCAGCCTTCTGGGGGGGCAAGAGACCCAGTACTTC.